This T cell receptor beta chain was sequenced during a study of blood T cell repertoires in COVID-19. The wider study: Material from acute and convalescent COVID-19 was sourced from the United States, Italy and Spain.

All enrollees were roughly 18 to 95 years old and from fewer than 25 US areas. Cohort assignment relied on participant-reported clinical history. In the original processing: Nucleated cell number was recorded as an estimate derived from reference gene primer amplification. The method was immunoSEQ multiplex PCR; TCRdb's version includes in-frame clones alone and lacks a portion of them. The V and J calls and clone size come from that table; D and trimming were worked out from the DNA. This sample carries approximately 180,000 clones, 70% to 80% of them seen once, and the ten largest clones take roughly 17%. The CDR3 runs 14 residues. Looked up from germline, CDR1 is SGHAT and CDR2 is FQNNGV. V gave up 8 bases and J gave up 0 bases, with 14 bases separating them.

V and J are TRBV11-2 and TRBJ2-7; tentatively, D is TRBD1 (6 bases). The TCR originated in a woman between 45 and 65 years old who had recovered from COVID-19. The sequenced sample consisted of PBMCs or T cells enriched from blood (not recorded which). CDR3 residues: CASLPLDSSYEQYF. The CDR3 nucleotides read TGTGCCAGCCTGCCCTTGGACAGCTCCTACGAGCAGTACTTC.